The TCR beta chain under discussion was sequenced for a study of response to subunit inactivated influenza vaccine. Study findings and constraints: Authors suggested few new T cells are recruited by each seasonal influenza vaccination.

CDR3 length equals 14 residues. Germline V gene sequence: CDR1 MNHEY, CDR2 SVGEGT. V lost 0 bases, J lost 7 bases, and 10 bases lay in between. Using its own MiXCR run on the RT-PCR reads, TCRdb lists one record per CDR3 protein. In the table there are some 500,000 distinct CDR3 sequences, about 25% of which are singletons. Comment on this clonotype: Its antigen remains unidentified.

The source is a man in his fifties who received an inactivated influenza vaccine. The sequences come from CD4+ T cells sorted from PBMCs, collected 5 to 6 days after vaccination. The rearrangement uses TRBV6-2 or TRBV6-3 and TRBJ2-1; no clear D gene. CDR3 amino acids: CASSYSVRSNEQFF. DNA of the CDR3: TGTGCCAGCAGTTACTCGGTGCGTTCAAATGAGCAGTTCTTC.